This T cell receptor beta chain was found in a study of technical replicates of blood from a few donors. Germline V gene sequence: CDR1 SQVTM, CDR2 ANQGSEA. This CDR3 has 13 residues. The ends lost 6 bases at V and 5 bases at J; junction bases unmatched: 7. Assay: immunoSEQ multiplex PCR; the TCRdb copy retains only in-frame clones and omits some. The sample lists almost 85,000 clones, roughly 97% occurring once. The receptor was derived from a human donor in good health. Material for sequencing was T cells isolated from PBMCs. This chain joins TRBV29-1 and TRBJ2-3; 8 bases match TRBD2. CDR3 sequence: CSVLAGRGDTQYF. CDR3 DNA sequence: TGCAGCGTGTTAGCGGGAAGGGGAGATACGCAGTATTTT.